The rows below give T cell receptor beta chains drawn from one sample of a study of early stage breast cancer tumors. Method: immunoSEQ multiplex PCR; TCRdb's copy keeps in-frame clones and lacks some. The sample has some 11,000 clones; about four fifths are singletons. Sequenced: breast tumor tissue. The source of these receptors is a person aged 65-85 years with breast cancer. The CDR3 runs from the conserved cysteine through the conserved F or W. Size is stated for part of the rows, as once, few or many counts, or as a class when the clone is expanded.

v_gene	j_gene	abundance	CDR3aa
TRBV7-2	TRBJ2-7	-	CASRLGTASYEQYF
TRBV19	TRBJ1-3	-	CASSIAPGQGYYSGNTIYF
TRBV12-1	TRBJ2-6	-	CASSPRDRANSGANVLTF
TRBV6-5	TRBJ2-7	-	CASSYNHRVGEQYF
TRBV19	TRBJ2-3	-	CASIGGATQYF
TRBV18	TRBJ2-5	-	CASSRGTDETQYF
TRBV29-1	TRBJ1-1	-	CSVEGGTGVFNTEAFF
TRBV19	TRBJ1-5	-	CASKTGSLDNQPQHF
TRBV5-1	TRBJ2-3	-	CASKASGTDTQYF
TRBV19	TRBJ2-7	-	CASSIEIGTVGYEQYF
TRBV29-1	TRBJ2-1	-	CSVSSLAGIGNEQFF
TRBV29-1	TRBJ2-2	-	CSVAAGVRTGELFF
TRBV11-3	TRBJ2-7	-	CASSREGGGYEQYF
TRBV7-2	TRBJ1-6	few	CASSLWTENSPLHF
TRBV21-1	TRBJ2-7	few	CASSKVEGLAGQYF
TRBV27	TRBJ2-1	-	CASSSLWDTTISYNEQFF
TRBV5-1	TRBJ1-2	-	CASSLADPRQGGYTF
TRBV4-1	TRBJ2-2	-	CASSQVTGGPGGELFF
TRBV7-2	TRBJ2-1	-	CASSLAAGTAYNEQFF
TRBV27	TRBJ1-3	-	CASSLEARGNTIYF
TRBV6-9	TRBJ2-5	-	CASRNSGGSRGETQYF
TRBV5-1	TRBJ1-2	-	CASSLGGQIYTF
TRBV5-1	TRBJ1-4	-	CASSLTGSLDEKLFF
TRBV6-1	TRBJ2-1	few	CASTWGGAGYNEQFF
TRBV27	TRBJ1-3	-	CASSLNLGDSGNTIYF
TRBV5-1	TRBJ1-3	once	CASSGQGAGNTIYF
TRBV28	TRBJ2-1	-	CASSLERHEQFF
TRBV10-2	TRBJ2-7	-	CASRATGLEQYF
TRBV4-3	TRBJ2-5	-	CASSPRGTGGQETQYF
TRBV7-9	TRBJ2-5	-	CASSLARTVQETQYF
TRBV4-3	TRBJ2-1	once	CASSQEFSGGYNEQFF
TRBV4-2	TRBJ2-7	-	CASSPIAGTDPSYEQYF
TRBV7-2	TRBJ1-1	-	CASKFRPAGDTEAFF
TRBV4-1	TRBJ2-1	-	CASSQVGGRRNEQFF
TRBV6-5	TRBJ2-5	-	CASSLTSRVAETQYF
TRBV7-9	TRBJ1-6	-	CASSFLGASSPLHF
TRBV7-2	TRBJ2-5	few	CASSSPSGLAETQYF
TRBV27	TRBJ2-7	-	CASSSQREGQKEQYF
TRBV6-6	TRBJ1-1	few	CASSPIWGGTTEAFF
TRBV7-2	TRBJ1-1	-	CASREVRADTEAFF
TRBV10-3	TRBJ2-1	-	CAISELQYNEQFF
TRBV6-5	TRBJ1-5	few	CASSYGQGGRPQHF
TRBV14	TRBJ2-1	-	CASSQDRGRGWQFF
TRBV28	TRBJ2-5	-	CASSLSKAGGGKTQYF
TRBV7-3	TRBJ2-1	-	CASSLGGTTGNEQFF
TRBV7-2	TRBJ1-2	-	CASSLVLGGENGYTF
TRBV19	TRBJ1-5	once	CASSIQLGSNQPQHF
TRBV13	TRBJ2-7	-	CASRSTSGGSYEQYF
TRBV18	TRBJ2-1	-	CASSPGRRGNEQFF
TRBV19	TRBJ1-5	few	CASSMSGGRNQPQHF
TRBV30	TRBJ1-2	few	CASSGGHDSNYGYTF
TRBV30	TRBJ2-2	-	CAWNTGKGTGELFF
TRBV9	TRBJ1-4	-	CASSITGGNEKLFF
TRBV5-6	TRBJ1-4	few	CASSPQVGAANEKLFF
TRBV14	TRBJ1-4	-	CASSQGQRNEKLFF
TRBV30	TRBJ1-2	-	CAWSADIDDYGYTF
TRBV20-1	-	-	CSARLENEQYF
TRBV7-2	TRBJ2-5	-	CASSLRQGQETQYF
TRBV29-1	TRBJ2-3	medium-sized	CSVTRSGGFTDTQYF
TRBV25-1	TRBJ1-1	-	CASRGGTEAFF